This T cell receptor (beta chain) was recorded in a study of cytomegalovirus exposure and HLA in healthy donors. Findings and caveats of the study: It emerged from a later analysis that several of the most significant clusters appeared to be linked to common viral pathogens. Associated with HLA alleles at 0.05 false discovery rate in a later analysis were 16,951 TCR beta sequences. As was reported, the classifier diagnosed cytomegalovirus status with high specificity and sensitivity. TCR association rates varied by HLA locus in a later analysis, with DRB1 highest and HLA-C lowest.

Primers included in the PCR were 60 Vbeta and 13 Jbeta primers. The method was immunoSEQ multiplex PCR; TCRdb's version includes in-frame clones alone and lacks a portion of them. The listing contains about 88,000 clones. Notes on this clone: Its antigen is still unknown.

The trim removed 4 bases at V and 3 bases at J, leaving 7 bases unmatched. The germline gives CDR1 SGHNT, CDR2 YENEEA. This CDR3 region has 15 residues. Sequenced: PBMCs. This TCR came from a girl aged 5-17 years in good health and CMV-seropositive. The chain uses TRBV11-3 and TRBJ1-1, with 8 bases that match TRBD1. The CDR3 sequence is CASSSQGAKDTEAFF. CDR3 in DNA: TGTGCCAGCAGCTCTCAGGGGGCGAAAGACACTGAAGCTTTCTTT.